Following are 4 T cell receptor beta chains from one sample sequenced in a study of cytomegalovirus exposure and HLA in healthy donors. The primer mix had 60 Vbeta and 13 Jbeta primers. TCRdb's copy holds only in-frame clones and misses some; the assay was immunoSEQ multiplex PCR. The profile covers about 170,000 clones, with 85% appearing a single time and about 2.1% taken by the ten largest. Material: PBMCs. The receptors were gathered from a man aged 18 to 29 in good health and CMV-seropositive.

The rearrangement links TRBV6-1 to TRBJ2-7; 8 bases line up with TRBD2. After removal of 5 bases from V and 0 bases from J, the junction contained 6 bases not matched to a gene. The CDR3 is made up of 15 amino acids. Germline V lookup: CDR1 MNHNS, CDR2 SASEGT. The CDR3: CASSTGLGDSYEQYF. The CDR3 bases are TGTGCCAGCAGTACGGGACTAGGGGACTCCTACGAGCAGTACTTC.

The rearrangement joins TRBV13 to TRBJ1-4, with TRBD1 identical over 9 bases. The CDR3 consists of 18 residues. Looked up from germline, CDR1 is PRHDT and CDR2 is FYEKMQ (reference sequence). V trimming: 5 bases; J trimming: 2 bases; junction bases outside the gene matches: 12. CDR3 coding DNA: TGTGCCAGCAGCGAAGCCGGGACAGGGTTAGAGACTAATGAAAAACTGTTTTTT. It encodes CASSEAGTGLETNEKLFF.

The genes are TRBV7-9 and TRBJ1-4; TRBD1 matches at 10 bases. The V gene's germline CDR1 is SEHNR and CDR2 FQNEAQ (reference sequence). CDR3 length equals 13 residues. V was clipped by 8 bases and J by 3 bases; unmatched bases: 0. The CDR3: CASDRGPNEKLFF. The CDR3 nucleotides read TGTGCCAGCGACAGGGGGCCTAATGAAAAACTGTTTTTT.

This clone was seen once. The chain couples TRBV30 to TRBJ1-6; D is possibly TRBD1 (5 bases). The CDR3 is 15 amino acids. The V end was cut by 1 base, the J end by 7 bases, with 14 bases between. Germline lookup yields CDR1 GTSNPN and CDR2 SVGIG (reference sequence). In DNA, the CDR3 is TGTGCCTGGAGTGGGGGGGGGACGGTGAATTCACCCCTCCACTTT. This codes for CAWSGGGTVNSPLHF.